This TCR beta chain was recovered during a study of shared clonotypes between healthy human individuals. Study results and limitations: Naive subsets typically showed greater estimated richness than memory subsets.

As to this clone: The antigen remains undetermined.

The CDR3 is 13 amino acids. V lost 1 base and J 7 bases, leaving 11 bases between the germline ends. Germline CDR1 SGHVS, CDR2 FQNEAQ. Assay execution took place at the deep level. Only in-frame clones appear in the TCRdb table, and some are missing; sequencing was by immunoSEQ multiplex PCR. The sample yields about 1.5 million clones, 95% to 99% seen once. The source is a young man in good health. This chain joins TRBV7-8 and TRBJ2-7; D not certain. Sequencing was done on a sample of naive CD4+ T cells sorted from blood. Described subset: CD45RA+ positively selected. CDR3 sequence: CASSLGAGMEQYF. The CDR3 bases are TGTGCCAGCAGCTTAGGAGCAGGAATGGAGCAGTACTTC.